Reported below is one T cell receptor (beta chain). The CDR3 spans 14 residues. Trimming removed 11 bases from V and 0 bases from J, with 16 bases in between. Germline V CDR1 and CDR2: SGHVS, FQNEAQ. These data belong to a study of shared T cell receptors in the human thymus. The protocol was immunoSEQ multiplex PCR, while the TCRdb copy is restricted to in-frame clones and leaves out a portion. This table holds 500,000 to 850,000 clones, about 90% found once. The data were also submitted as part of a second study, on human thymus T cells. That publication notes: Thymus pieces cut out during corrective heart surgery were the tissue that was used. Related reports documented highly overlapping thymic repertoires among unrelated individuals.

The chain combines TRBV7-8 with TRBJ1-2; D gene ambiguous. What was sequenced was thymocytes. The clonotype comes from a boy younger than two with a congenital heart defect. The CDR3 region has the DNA TGTGCCGTGTCTCGGGTCTCCTCTAACTATGGCTACACCTTC. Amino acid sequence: CAVSRVSSNYGYTF.